This TCR beta chain was recovered during a study of breast tumors, draining lymph nodes, adjacent tissues. General study results and limits: Luminal-like breast cancer showed significantly higher tumor–nontumor repertoire similarity than basal-like. The data were judged consistent with most tumor T cells coming from lymph node and expanding in tumor. Tumors had less TCR diversity than lymph nodes, more than nontumor tissue. Tumor T cell lymph node origin was a supported hypothesis, not proven.

This clonotype was seen repeatedly, ten times or more. Antigen specificity is unknown. Each CDR3 protein is one row after TCRdb ran MiXCR on the multiplex PCR reads. The sample has approximately 200,000 distinct CDR3 sequences; around 29% are singletons. The lymph nodes were axillary draining lymph nodes from breast cancer patients. Trimming at V came to 6 bases and at J to 9 bases, leaving 8 bases not matched to a gene. The V gene's germline CDR1 is MNHNY and CDR2 SVGAGI (reference sequence). The CDR3 runs 15 residues. The source is a female donor with breast cancer. Some clones in this sample may be carry-over from other donors' samples. This rearrangement joins TRBV6-6 to TRBJ1-6; 10 nucleotides line up with TRBD1. Sample: axillary lymph node tissue. The CDR3 loop reads CASSRGQGGSSPLHF. The CDR3 region has the DNA TGTGCCAGCAGCCGAGGACAGGGGGGATCTTCACCCCTCCACTTT.